The 19 T cell receptor beta chains in this list originate from one sample, sequenced in a study of T cell changes during pregnancy in multiple sclerosis. Clones were read by immunoSEQ multiplex PCR, and TCRdb kept only the in-frame ones, dropping some. The repertoire includes 60,000 to 80,000 clones, approximately 86% of them detected once, and 3% to 3.5% sits in the top ten. The input for sequencing was peripheral blood, taken before pregnancy. These receptors were taken from a female donor with multiple sclerosis, enrolled in a pregnancy study.

The rearrangement uses TRBV7-9 and TRBJ2-3; 7 positions match TRBD1. The CDR3 is 14 residues long. V lost 5 bases, J lost 6 bases, and 8 bases stayed unmatched. Per the germline V gene, CDR1 is SEHNR and CDR2 is FQNEAQ (reference sequence). The CDR3 protein is CASSRDTGEDTQYF. The CDR3 nucleotides read TGTGCCAGCAGCCGTGATACAGGGGAGGATACGCAGTATTTT. The full variable domain, its missing parts supplied by reference TRBV7-9 and TRBJ2-3, is DTGVSQNPRHKITKRGQNVTFRCDPISEHNRLYWYRQTLGQGPEFLTYFQNEAQLEKSRLLSDRFSAERPKGSFSTLEIQRTEQGDSAMYLCASSRDTGEDTQYFGPGTRLTVL.

This clone has just one count. V and J are TRBV19 and TRBJ2-6; D is possibly TRBD1 (6 bases). The CDR3 runs to 15 residues. Trimming left V 5 bases short and J 0 bases short, with 8 bases between. Germline CDR1 is LNHDA and CDR2 is SQIVND (reference sequence). CDR3 sequence (DNA): TGTGCCAGTAGTGCGACAGGCTCTGGGGCCAACGTCCTGACTTTC. It yields the protein CASSATGSGANVLTF.

The chain uses TRBV10-3 and TRBJ2-6; 8 positions match TRBD2. Germline CDR1 ENHRY, CDR2 SYGVKD. Germline trimming cut 6 bases from V and 2 bases from J; bases unmatched to any gene: 3. The CDR3 spans 15 residues. The CDR3 loop reads CAISGGGAGANVLTF. The DNA for the CDR3 is TGTGCCATCAGCGGGGGGGGAGCTGGGGCCAACGTCCTGACTTTC.

J is TRBJ1-1 and V is TRBV5-8; the match to TRBD1 covers 9 bases. Germline lookup yields CDR1 SGHTS and CDR2 YDEGEE. The J segment lost 1 base and the V segment lost 4 bases, leaving 8 bases of the junction unmatched. This CDR3 has 16 amino acids. The CDR3 DNA reads TGTGCCAGCAGCCGGGGACAGGGCGGGGGGAACACTGAAGCTTTCTTT. The encoded protein is CASSRGQGGGNTEAFF.

V and J are TRBV7-9 and TRBJ2-7; a weak D match, TRBD1 (5 bases). Trimming removed 1 base at V and 3 bases at J, with 13 bases between. The CDR3 totals 15 residues. Per the germline V gene, CDR1 is SEHNR and CDR2 is FQNEAQ (reference sequence). In nucleotides, the CDR3 is TGTGCCAGCAGCTTAGTGGCAAGGGGCTTCTACGAGCAGTACTTC. As protein: CASSLVARGFYEQYF.

The CDR3 region has the DNA TGTGCCAGTCGGGCCGGGACAGGGGGCACCTACGAGCAGTACTTC. It codes for CASRAGTGGTYEQYF. The V gene is TRBV19, the J gene TRBJ2-7, with TRBD1 matching over 12 bases. The CDR3 spans 15 residues. J lost 2 bases, V lost 8 bases, and 7 bases had no gene match. Germline V gene lookup returns CDR1 LNHDA and CDR2 SQIVND (reference sequence).

This chain links TRBV5-1 with TRBJ2-1; 10 nucleotides align to TRBD2. This CDR3 has 17 residues. The ends lost 5 bases at V and 5 bases at J; junction bases unmatched: 13. Germline CDR1 reads SGHRS; CDR2 reads YFSETQ. The CDR3 DNA reads TGCGCCAGCAGGTCTGGGGTAGTAGCGGGAGGTAACAATGAGCAGTTCTTC. The encoded protein is CASRSGVVAGGNNEQFF.

The gene calls are TRBV27 and TRBJ2-3, with 8 bases that match TRBD2. The CDR3 covers 15 residues. V lost 8 bases and J lost 6; bases outside the gene matches: 13. Germline V lookup: CDR1 MNHEY, CDR2 SMNVEV (reference sequence). CDR3: CASPQAGESPDTQYF. The CDR3 DNA reads TGTGCCAGCCCGCAAGCGGGAGAGTCCCCGGATACGCAGTATTTT.

CDR3 bases: TGCGCCAGCAGCTTGGCGCCCGAGAGCTCCTACGAGCAGTACTTC. This gives the protein CASSLAPESSYEQYF. The chain recombines TRBV5-1 with TRBJ2-7; unclear D gene. The CDR3 loop spans 15 amino acids. Trimming left V 0 bases short and J 0 bases short, with 10 bases between. Germline lookup yields CDR1 SGHRS and CDR2 YFSETQ.

The chain employs TRBV12-2 and TRBJ2-1; the DNA was not compared with TRBD1, the D call given in the table. TRBV12-2 is marked as a pseudogene. This CDR3 has 10 amino acids. The chain's CDR3 is CAGAGNEQFF. CDR3 in DNA: TGTGCGGGGGCCGGGAATGAGCAGTTCTTC.

This clone has just one count. The J gene is TRBJ2-1, the V gene TRBV27; 7 bases are a match to TRBD2. The CDR3 spans 15 residues. Germline-derived CDR1 and CDR2 are MNHEY and SMNVEV (reference sequence). The junction had 7 bases not matched to a gene; V was cut back by 3 bases and J by 5 bases. The CDR3 DNA sequence: TGTGCCAGCAGTTTGGCTGGGAGCGGGAACAATGAGCAGTTCTTC. It is translated as CASSLAGSGNNEQFF.

The chain couples TRBV7-9 to TRBJ2-5; maybe TRBD2 (7 bases). CDR1 SEHNR and CDR2 FQNEAQ come from the germline V gene (reference sequence). Trimming shortened V by 5 bases and J by 7 bases, and 17 bases separated the two germline ends. This CDR3 comprises 14 residues. The CDR3 DNA reads TGTGCCAGCAGCCGACCGACAGGCGGGGGGACCCAGTACTTC. Translating it yields CASSRPTGGGTQYF.

As DNA, the CDR3 is TGTGCCAGCAGCCCCGGACCGGGGGAGGTGGCCCAATCGCCCCAGCATTTT. The encoded protein is CASSPGPGEVAQSPQHF. The V and J genes are TRBV7-2 and TRBJ1-5; D is perhaps TRBD1 (5 bases). Trimming took 5 bases from V and 9 from J, leaving 26 bases between them. This CDR3 is built from 17 residues. CDR1 and CDR2 from the germline V gene are SGHTA and FQGNSA.

CDR3 bases: TGCACCAGCAGCCAAGATTATTGGACTAGCGGGGTCCAAGATACGCAGTATTTT. Residues: CTSSQDYWTSGVQDTQYF. This chain uses TRBV1 with TRBJ2-3; no DNA check was done on the table's D call, TRBD2. TRBV1 is annotated as a pseudogene. The CDR3 consists of 18 residues.

The rearrangement links TRBV28 to TRBJ1-2, with D uncertain. The V and J ends lost 5 bases and 8 bases respectively, with 12 bases between them. Germline values: CDR1 MDHEN, CDR2 SYDVKM. This CDR3 region has 12 residues. The CDR3 protein is CASSIKSEGYTF. CDR3 sequence (DNA): TGTGCCAGCAGTATAAAGAGTGAGGGCTACACCTTC.

The gene calls are TRBV5-4 and TRBJ2-7; 12 nucleotides match TRBD2. V gave up 4 bases and J gave up 7 bases; unmatched junction bases: 12. Germline CDR1 and CDR2: SGHNT and YYREEE (reference sequence). This CDR3 comprises 16 residues. The CDR3 nucleotides read TGTGCCAGCAGCGGAGGGGCGGGACTAGCGGGTGATGAGCAGTACTTC. Translation gives CASSGGAGLAGDEQYF.

The chain carries TRBV2 and TRBJ2-7; TRBD2 aligns across 12 bases. With 6 bases clipped from V and 2 bases from J, the junction kept 11 bases outside the gene matches. CDR1 and CDR2 from the germline V gene are SNHLY and FYNNEI. This CDR3 comprises 17 residues. The CDR3 nucleotides are TGTGCCAGCAGGCAAAAGACTAGCGGGAGTATTACCTACGAGCAGTACTTC. This gives the protein CASRQKTSGSITYEQYF.

CDR3 sequence: CASSSLQGASYEQYF. CDR3 sequence (DNA): TGTGCCAGCAGCTCCCTGCAGGGGGCCTCCTACGAGCAGTACTTC. V gene TRBV7-3 combines with J gene TRBJ2-7, with 8 bases that match TRBD1. The CDR3 covers 15 residues. The V segment lost 4 bases and the J segment 0 bases; nucleotides outside the gene matches: 5. CDR1 is SGHTA, CDR2 FQGTGA, per germline.

The rearrangement links TRBV5-4 to TRBJ2-7; 9 nucleotides match TRBD1. Looked up from germline, CDR1 is SGHNT and CDR2 is YYREEE (reference sequence). The V segment lost 2 bases and the J segment 6 bases; nucleotides outside the gene matches: 6. This CDR3 has 14 amino acids. DNA of the CDR3: TGTGCCAGCAGCTTCGGGACAGGGACAGGCGAGCAGTACTTC. Translating gives CASSFGTGTGEQYF.